This T cell receptor (beta chain) originates from a study of cytomegalovirus exposure and HLA in healthy donors. The study's findings and limits: Clonal expansion was found to be greater in HLA-associated TCR beta chains than in equally common others in a later analysis. In a later analysis, specific HLA alleles were associated with 15,000 to 20,000 TCR beta sequences at a 0.05 false discovery rate.

Regarding donors, all were healthy bone marrow donors. In the PCR, 60 Vbeta and 13 Jbeta primers were used. Produced via immunoSEQ multiplex PCR; TCRdb's table is partial and in-frame only. Here the sample spans approximately 100,000 clones, less than 80% being singletons. CDR3 length: 11 residues. Trimming shortened V by 5 bases and J by 6 bases, and 6 bases separated the two germline ends. CDR1 is MNHEY and CDR2 is SMNVEV in the germline V gene (reference sequence). Of note for this clone: Antigen: not known.

Sequencing used PBMCs. V usage is TRBV27 and J usage is TRBJ2-3; no firm D call. This clonotype was sampled from a woman aged 40 to 50 in good health and CMV-seronegative. This CDR3 is CASSSRDTQYF. CDR3 coding DNA: TGTGCCAGCAGTAGCAGGGATACGCAGTATTTT.